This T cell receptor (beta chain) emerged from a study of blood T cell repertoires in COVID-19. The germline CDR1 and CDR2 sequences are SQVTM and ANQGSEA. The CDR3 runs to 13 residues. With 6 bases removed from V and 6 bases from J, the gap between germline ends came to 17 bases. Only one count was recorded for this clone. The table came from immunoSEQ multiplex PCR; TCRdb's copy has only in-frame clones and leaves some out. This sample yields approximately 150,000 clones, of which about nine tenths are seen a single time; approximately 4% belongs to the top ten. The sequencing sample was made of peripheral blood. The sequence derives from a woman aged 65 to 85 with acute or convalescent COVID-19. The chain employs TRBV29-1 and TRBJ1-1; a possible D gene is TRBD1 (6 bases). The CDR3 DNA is TGCAGCGTCGCGGGGGCCGCCGGCGCTGAAGCTTTCTTT. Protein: CSVAGAAGAEAFF.